The text below deals with one T cell receptor (beta chain). The antigen it binds to is not known. Base qualities are not recorded, but no much larger clone differs from it by a single base. The entry originates in a study of sequential checkpoint blockade in melanoma (dated by TCRdb to between 2017 and 2020). Notes on the research overall: In a 1:1 randomization, patients received either first-line nivolumab then ipilimumab (arm A) or ipilimumab then nivolumab (arm B). DNA from around 96 pretreatment melanoma tumor samples was subjected to TCRbeta immunosequencing. In around 81% of the matched pre- and post-treatment tumor biopsy pairs, both biopsies came from the same lesion. For twenty-two patients, matched tumor biopsies were taken both before treatment and at week 13, after single-agent nivolumab (arm A) or ipilimumab (arm B). Maintenance nivolumab came after each of the two trial sequences.

The immunoSEQ Assay was used to immunosequence TCRbeta CDR3 regions from genomic DNA. Genomic DNA was amplified by bias-controlled multiplex PCR before high-throughput sequencing. Per the original workflow: To quantify the absolute abundance of each unique TCRbeta CDR3 region, the sequences were collapsed and filtered. Clonality was defined as 1 minus Pielou's evenness and was calculated using productive rearrangements only. Tumor T-cell fraction was calculated by normalizing TCRbeta template counts to the amount of usable DNA, which was estimated from several housekeeping genes. Clones with significantly greater frequencies in on-treatment versus baseline samples were identified using a previously published method. TCRdb obtained this table from immuneACCESS and retained in-frame rearrangements with V and J assigned. These tables miss some clones; where compared with another copy, unresolved V genes account for less than half of the shortfall, and the remainder is unexplained. V and J calls and clone size come straight from that table; D and trimming were deduced from the DNA. This sample has roughly 20,000 clones in its table, and 26% of those were observed once. Of the sample, about 6.8% is held by the ten largest clones.

The treatment or condition label, read with the paper, signifies: randomized to nivolumab then ipilimumab (arm A) or the reverse (arm B). None of the patients in the trial had previously been given DNA-damaging chemotherapy. The samples were obtained from melanoma patients enrolled in CheckMate 064, an open-label, randomized phase II trial testing sequential checkpoint blockade. Genomic DNA from formalin-fixed paraffin-embedded (FFPE) tissue samples was used for tumor TCR sequencing. Points the paper makes about the study in general: Validation of the response-prediction model combining TCR metrics and mutation burden is needed in larger, independent patient cohorts. Clinical benefit was about 30 times more likely to be achieved by patients whose tumor T-cell fraction and clonality increased by week 13. Small sample sizes and reduced statistical power limited the within-arm analyses of tumor T-cell fraction. Among patients in arm A, the nivolumab-first arm, pretreatment tumor TIL clonality was associated with response (P = .04). PD-L1 staining and CD8+ T-cell counts correlated with tumor T-cell fraction and clonality, whereas mutational load did not.

According to the germline V gene, CDR1 reads SGHRS and CDR2 reads YFSETQ. V lost 0 bases and J lost 0 bases; the stretch between them is 16 bases long. From its cysteine to its phenylalanine, the CDR3 spans 18 amino acids. The DNA shown is the 54-base CDR3, in frame from base 1. The chain links TRBV5-1 with TRBJ1-3; too little of a D gene remains to name it. This sequence was found in a human donor with melanoma. This specimen was tumor tissue (inferred from file names), taken from a patient given nivolumab and ipilimumab in sequence. The CDR3 loop reads CASSLGRVRFGSGNTIYF. The sequenced DNA: TGCGCCAGCAGCTTGGGTAGGGTTCGTTTTGGCTCTGGAAACACCATATATTTT.